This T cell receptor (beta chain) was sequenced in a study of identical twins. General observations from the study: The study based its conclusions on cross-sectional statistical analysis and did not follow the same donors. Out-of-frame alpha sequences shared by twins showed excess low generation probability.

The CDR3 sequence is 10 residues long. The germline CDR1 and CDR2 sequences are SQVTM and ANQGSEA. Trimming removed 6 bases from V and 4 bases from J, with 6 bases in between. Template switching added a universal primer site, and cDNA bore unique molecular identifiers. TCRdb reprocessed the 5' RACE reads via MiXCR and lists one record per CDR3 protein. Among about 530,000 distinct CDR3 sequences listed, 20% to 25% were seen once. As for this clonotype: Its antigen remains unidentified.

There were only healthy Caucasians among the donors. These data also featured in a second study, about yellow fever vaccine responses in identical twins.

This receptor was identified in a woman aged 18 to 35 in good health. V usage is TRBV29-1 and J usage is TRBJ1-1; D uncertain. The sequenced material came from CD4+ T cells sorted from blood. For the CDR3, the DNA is TGCAGCGTCAAAGGCACTGAAGCTTTCTTT. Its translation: CSVKGTEAFF.